Below, one T cell receptor beta chain is given with its context. The protocol was immunoSEQ multiplex PCR, while the TCRdb copy is restricted to in-frame clones and leaves out a portion. This table holds approximately 76,000 clones, more than 75% found once. The data derive from a study of blood T cell repertoires in COVID-19. This CDR3 is 13 amino acids long. V dropped 8 bases and J dropped 5 bases, with 15 bases sitting between them. Germline CDR1 reads SNHLY; CDR2 reads FYNNEI. V is TRBV2 and J is TRBJ1-2; D is perhaps TRBD1 (6 bases). The sequence was collected from a human donor in a cohort sampled during active COVID-19. The specimen sequenced was peripheral blood. This chain's CDR3 is CASSRTETYGYTF. The CDR3 DNA follows: TGTGCCAGCTCCCGGACAGAAACATATGGCTACACCTTC.